The present TCR beta chain was sequenced within a study of patients and donors after allogeneic stem cell transplantation. TCRdb used MiXCR to reprocess the RT-PCR reads, holding one entry per CDR3 protein. The sample records approximately 430,000 distinct CDR3 sequences, more than 15% being singletons. Trimming took off 0 bases at V and 1 base at J, with 12 bases between the two ends. The CDR3 has 15 amino acids. Germline V gives CDR1 DFQATT, CDR2 SNEGSKA (reference sequence). The source material was blood, either unsorted or a sorted T cell fraction (not recorded which). The source of this sequence is a human donor who was either an allogeneic HSCT recipient or a stem cell or donor lymphocyte infusion donor (not recorded which). It is not recorded whose cells these are; they may come from a transplant donor. The rearrangement links TRBV20-1 to TRBJ2-5; D uncertain. CDR3 sequence reads: CSAREAASLQETQYF. The CDR3 region has the DNA TGCAGTGCTAGAGAGGCGGCCTCACTCCAAGAGACCCAGTACTTC.